This T cell receptor (beta chain) was found in a study of T-cell memory formation after mild COVID-19. Study outcomes and limitations: The appearance of some responding clones in pre-infection memory suggested that cross-reactive memory joined. Day 15 to 85 contractors were CD4/CD8 balanced; later expanders leaned CD4+.

The CDR3 has 15 residues. V shed 2 bases and J shed 0 bases, with 7 bases lying between them. Germline CDR1 SEHNR, CDR2 FQNEAQ (reference sequence). This clonotype was observed many times. Its antigen is not identified. TCRdb analysed the 5' RACE reads with MiXCR anew, one entry per CDR3 protein. Seen here are 300,000 to 400,000 distinct CDR3 sequences, 14% observed once, and the top ten hold around 22%. The origin of this receptor is a young man who had mild COVID-19 (a few samples of this study predate the infection). Cell type and time point are not known. The sample comprised PBMCs or a T cell subset sorted from them (not recorded which). The V gene is TRBV7-9, the J gene TRBJ2-2; tentative D call: TRBD2 (6 bases). CDR3 sequence: CASSLRGTNTGELFF. The CDR3 region has the DNA TGTGCCAGCAGCTTACGGGGGACGAACACCGGGGAGCTGTTTTTT. The full variable domain, rest sourced from reference TRBV7-9 and TRBJ2-2, is DTGVSQNPRHKITKRGQNVTFRCDPISEHNRLYWYRQTLGQGPEFLTYFQNEAQLEKSRLLSDRFSAERPKGSFSTLEIQRTEQGDSAMYLCASSLRGTNTGELFFGEGSRLTVL.